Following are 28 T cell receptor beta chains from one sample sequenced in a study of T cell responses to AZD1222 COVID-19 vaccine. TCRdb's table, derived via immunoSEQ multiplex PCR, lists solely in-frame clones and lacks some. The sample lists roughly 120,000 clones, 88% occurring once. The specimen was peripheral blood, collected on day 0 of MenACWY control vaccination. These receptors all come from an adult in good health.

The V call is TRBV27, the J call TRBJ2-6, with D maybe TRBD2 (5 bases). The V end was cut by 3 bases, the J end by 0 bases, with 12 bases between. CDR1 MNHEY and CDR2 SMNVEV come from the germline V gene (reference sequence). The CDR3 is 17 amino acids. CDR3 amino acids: CASSFLAQSSGANVLTF. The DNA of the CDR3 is TGTGCCAGCAGTTTCCTAGCCCAGAGCTCTGGGGCCAACGTCCTGACTTTC.

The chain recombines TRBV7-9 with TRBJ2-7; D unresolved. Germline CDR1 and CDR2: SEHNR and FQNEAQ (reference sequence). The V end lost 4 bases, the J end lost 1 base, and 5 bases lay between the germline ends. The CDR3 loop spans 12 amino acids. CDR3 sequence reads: CASSSVSYEQYF. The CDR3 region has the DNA TGTGCCAGCAGCTCAGTGTCCTACGAGCAGTACTTC. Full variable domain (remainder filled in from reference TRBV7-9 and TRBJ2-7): DTGVSQNPRHKITKRGQNVTFRCDPISEHNRLYWYRQTLGQGPEFLTYFQNEAQLEKSRLLSDRFSAERPKGSFSTLEIQRTEQGDSAMYLCASSSVSYEQYFGPGTRLTVT.

CDR3 in amino acids: CASRTGGTLSSYEQYF. As DNA, the CDR3 is TGTGCCAGCAGGACGGGAGGGACTCTCAGCTCCTACGAGCAGTACTTC. This sequence joins TRBV28 and TRBJ2-7; 8 positions agree with TRBD2. Trimming removed 6 bases from V and 0 bases from J; junction bases left unmatched: 10. The CDR3 contains 16 residues. Germline CDR1 reads MDHEN; CDR2 reads SYDVKM. The variable domain in full, with the rest retrieved from reference TRBV28 and TRBJ2-7, is DVKVTQSSRYLVKRTGEKVFLECVQDMDHENMFWYRQDPGLGLRLIYFSYDVKMKEKGDIPEGYSVSREKKERFSLILESASTNQTSMYLCASRTGGTLSSYEQYFGPGTRLTVT.

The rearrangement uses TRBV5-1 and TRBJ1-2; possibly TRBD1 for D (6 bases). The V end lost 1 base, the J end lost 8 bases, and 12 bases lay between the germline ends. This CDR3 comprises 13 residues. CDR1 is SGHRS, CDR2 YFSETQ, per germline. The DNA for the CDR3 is TGCGCCAGCAGCTTGACACAGGGATACGGCTACACCTTC. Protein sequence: CASSLTQGYGYTF.

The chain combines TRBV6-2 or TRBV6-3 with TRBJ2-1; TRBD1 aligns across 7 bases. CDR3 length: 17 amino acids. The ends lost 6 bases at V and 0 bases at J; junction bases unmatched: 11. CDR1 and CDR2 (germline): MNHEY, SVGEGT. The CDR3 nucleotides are TGTGCCAGCAGCCCTCCGGACAGGACCTCCTCCTACAATGAGCAGTTCTTC. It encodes CASSPPDRTSSYNEQFF.

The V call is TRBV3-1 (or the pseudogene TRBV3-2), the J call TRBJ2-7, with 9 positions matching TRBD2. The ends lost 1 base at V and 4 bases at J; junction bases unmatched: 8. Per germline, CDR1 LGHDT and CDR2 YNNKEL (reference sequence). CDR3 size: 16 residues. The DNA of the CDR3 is TGTGCCAGCAGCCAAGGCCCCGCGGGAGGGATTTACGAGCAGTACTTC. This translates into CASSQGPAGGIYEQYF.

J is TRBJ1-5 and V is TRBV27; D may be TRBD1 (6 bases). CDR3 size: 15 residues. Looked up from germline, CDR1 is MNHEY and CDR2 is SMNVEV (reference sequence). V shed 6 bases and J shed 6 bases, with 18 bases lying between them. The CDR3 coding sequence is TGTGCCAGCAGCCTGAGTAACAGGGCTGGTCAGCCCCAGCATTTT. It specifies CASSLSNRAGQPQHF.

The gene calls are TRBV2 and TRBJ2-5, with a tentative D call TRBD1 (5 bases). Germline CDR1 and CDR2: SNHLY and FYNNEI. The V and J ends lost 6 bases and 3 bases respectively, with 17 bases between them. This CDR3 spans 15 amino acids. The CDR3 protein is CASSTLSAGKETQYF. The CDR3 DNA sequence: TGTGCCAGCAGCACCTTGTCGGCAGGGAAAGAGACCCAGTACTTC.

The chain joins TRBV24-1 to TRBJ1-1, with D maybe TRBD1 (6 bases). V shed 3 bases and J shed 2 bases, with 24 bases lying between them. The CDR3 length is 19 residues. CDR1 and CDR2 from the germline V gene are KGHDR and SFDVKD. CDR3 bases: TGTGCCACCAGTGATCAAACCGGGACAACTGACTACCTTAACACTGAAGCTTTCTTT. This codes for CATSDQTGTTDYLNTEAFF.

CDR3 nucleotide sequence: TGTGCCAGCAGTTACTCGCGGGGGGATAGCAATCAGCCCCAGCATTTT. Protein product: CASSYSRGDSNQPQHF. The chain is built from TRBV6-5 and TRBJ1-5; D may be TRBD1 (5 bases). This CDR3 has 16 amino acids. The V gene's germline CDR1 is MNHEY and CDR2 SVGAGI. V was shortened by 0 bases and J by 0 bases, with 9 bases between the two germline ends.

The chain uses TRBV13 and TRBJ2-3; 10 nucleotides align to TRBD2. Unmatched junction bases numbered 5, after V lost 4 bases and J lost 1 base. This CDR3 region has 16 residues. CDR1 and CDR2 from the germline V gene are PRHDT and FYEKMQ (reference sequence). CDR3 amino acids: CASSYYGTSGTDTQYF. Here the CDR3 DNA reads TGTGCCAGCAGCTACTATGGGACTAGCGGCACAGATACGCAGTATTTT.

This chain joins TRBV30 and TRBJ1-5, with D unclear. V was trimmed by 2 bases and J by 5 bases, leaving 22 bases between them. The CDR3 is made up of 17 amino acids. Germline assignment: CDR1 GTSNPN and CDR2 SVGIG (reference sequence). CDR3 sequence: CAWSLQSPGIRDQPQHF. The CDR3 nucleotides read TGTGCCTGGAGTCTCCAGTCTCCCGGGATCAGAGATCAGCCCCAGCATTTT.

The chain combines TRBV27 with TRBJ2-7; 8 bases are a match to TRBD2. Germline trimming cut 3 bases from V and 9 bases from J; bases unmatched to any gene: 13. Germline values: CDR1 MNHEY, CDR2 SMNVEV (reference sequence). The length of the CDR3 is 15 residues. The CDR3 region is CASSFVAGPAAAQYF. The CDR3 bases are TGTGCCAGCAGTTTCGTAGCGGGACCCGCGGCAGCGCAGTACTTC.

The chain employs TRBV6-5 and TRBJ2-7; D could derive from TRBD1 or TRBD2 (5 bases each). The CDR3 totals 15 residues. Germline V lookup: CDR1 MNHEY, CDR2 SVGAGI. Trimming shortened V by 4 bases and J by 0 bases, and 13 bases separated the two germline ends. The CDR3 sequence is CASSSEGRISYEQYF. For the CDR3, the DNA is TGTGCCAGCAGTTCCGAGGGACGGATCTCCTACGAGCAGTACTTC.

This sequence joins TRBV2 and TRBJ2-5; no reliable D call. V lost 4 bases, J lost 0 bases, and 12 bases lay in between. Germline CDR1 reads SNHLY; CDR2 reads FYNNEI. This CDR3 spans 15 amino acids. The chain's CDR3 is CASSGPGQNQETQYF. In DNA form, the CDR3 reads TGTGCCAGCAGTGGACCTGGGCAGAACCAAGAGACCCAGTACTTC.

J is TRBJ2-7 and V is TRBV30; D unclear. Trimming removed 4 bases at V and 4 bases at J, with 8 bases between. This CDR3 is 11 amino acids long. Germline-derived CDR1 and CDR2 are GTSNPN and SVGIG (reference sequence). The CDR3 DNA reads TGTGCCTGGACTAGTAATTACGAGCAGTACTTC. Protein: CAWTSNYEQYF.

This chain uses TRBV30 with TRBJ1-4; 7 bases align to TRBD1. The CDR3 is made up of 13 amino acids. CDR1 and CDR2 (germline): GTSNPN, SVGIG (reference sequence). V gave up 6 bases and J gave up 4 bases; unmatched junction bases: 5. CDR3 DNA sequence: TGTGCCTGCCAAGGACAGGTTAATGAAAAACTGTTTTTT. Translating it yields CACQGQVNEKLFF.

CDR3 sequence reads: CASSLWENYEQYF. DNA of the CDR3: TGTGCCAGCAGCTTATGGGAGAACTACGAGCAGTACTTC. The chain uses TRBV7-9 and TRBJ2-7; TRBD2 might be the D (5 bases). V was shortened by 2 bases and J by 3 bases, with 8 bases between the two germline ends. The CDR3 loop spans 13 amino acids. Per the germline V gene, CDR1 is SEHNR and CDR2 is FQNEAQ (reference sequence).

CDR3 nucleotide sequence: TGTGCCAGCACCCCGACTATCTACGAGCAGTACTTC. Its translation is CASTPTIYEQYF. The V call is TRBV6-5, the J call TRBJ2-7, with a tentative D call TRBD2 (5 bases). Deletions cut 7 bases from V and 3 bases from J, with 10 bases between. The length of the CDR3 is 12 residues. Per the germline V gene, CDR1 is MNHEY and CDR2 is SVGAGI.

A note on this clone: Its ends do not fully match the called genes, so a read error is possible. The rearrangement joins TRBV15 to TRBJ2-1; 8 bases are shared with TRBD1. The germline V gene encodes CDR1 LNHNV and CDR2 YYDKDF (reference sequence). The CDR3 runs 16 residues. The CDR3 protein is CATRREAGGAGNEQFF. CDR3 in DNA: TGTGCCACCAGGAGAGAGGCAGGGGGCGCAGGCAATGAGCAGTTCTTC.

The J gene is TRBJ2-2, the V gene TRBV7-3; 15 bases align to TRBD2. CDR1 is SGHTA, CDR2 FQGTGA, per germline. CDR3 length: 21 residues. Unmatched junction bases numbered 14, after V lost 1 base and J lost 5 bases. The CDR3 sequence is CASSLNPSGLAGGGGTGELFF. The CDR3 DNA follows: TGTGCCAGCAGCTTAAACCCCTCGGGACTAGCGGGAGGCGGTGGGACCGGGGAGCTGTTTTTT.

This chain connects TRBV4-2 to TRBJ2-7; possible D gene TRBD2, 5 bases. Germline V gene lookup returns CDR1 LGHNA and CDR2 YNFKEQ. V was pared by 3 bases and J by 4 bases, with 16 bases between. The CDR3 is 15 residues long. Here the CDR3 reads CASSQELTRIYEQYF. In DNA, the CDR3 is TGTGCCAGCAGCCAGGAACTTACTAGAATTTACGAGCAGTACTTC.

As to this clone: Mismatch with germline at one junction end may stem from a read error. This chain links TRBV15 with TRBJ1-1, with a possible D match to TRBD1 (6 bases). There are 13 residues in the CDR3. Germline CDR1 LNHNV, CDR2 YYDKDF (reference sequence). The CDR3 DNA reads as TGTGCCACCAGGCGACAGGTGAACGCTGAAGCTTTCTTT. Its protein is CATRRQVNAEAFF.

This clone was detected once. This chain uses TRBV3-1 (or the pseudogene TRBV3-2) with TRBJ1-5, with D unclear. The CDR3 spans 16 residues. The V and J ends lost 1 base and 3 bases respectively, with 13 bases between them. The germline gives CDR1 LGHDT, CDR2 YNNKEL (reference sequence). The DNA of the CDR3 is TGTGCCAGCAGCCAAGGGAGGCAGCCTTTCAATCAGCCCCAGCATTTT. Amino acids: CASSQGRQPFNQPQHF.

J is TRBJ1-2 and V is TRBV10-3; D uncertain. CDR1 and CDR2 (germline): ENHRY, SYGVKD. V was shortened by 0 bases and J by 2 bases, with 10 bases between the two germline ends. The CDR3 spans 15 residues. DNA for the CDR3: TGTGCCATCAGTGAGTCGAGCGCATCCAACTATGGCTACACCTTC. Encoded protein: CAISESSASNYGYTF.

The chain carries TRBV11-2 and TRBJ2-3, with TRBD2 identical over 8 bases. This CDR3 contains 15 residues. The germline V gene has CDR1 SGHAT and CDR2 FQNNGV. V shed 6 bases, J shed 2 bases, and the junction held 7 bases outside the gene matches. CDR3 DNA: TGTGCCAGCAGAGGAGCGGGAGCCTACACAGATACGCAGTATTTT. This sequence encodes CASRGAGAYTDTQYF.

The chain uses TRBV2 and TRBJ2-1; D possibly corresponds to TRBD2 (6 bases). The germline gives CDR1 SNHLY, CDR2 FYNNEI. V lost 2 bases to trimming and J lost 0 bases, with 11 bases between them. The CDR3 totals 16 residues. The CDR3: CASSERGGASYNEQFF. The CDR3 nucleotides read TGTGCCAGCAGTGAACGGGGCGGGGCCTCCTACAATGAGCAGTTCTTC.

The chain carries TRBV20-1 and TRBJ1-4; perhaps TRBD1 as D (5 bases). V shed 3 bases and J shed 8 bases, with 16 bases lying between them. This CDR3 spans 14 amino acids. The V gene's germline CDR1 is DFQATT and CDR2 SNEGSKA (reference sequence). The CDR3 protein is CSASPPGRREKLFF. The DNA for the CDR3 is TGCAGTGCTAGTCCCCCAGGGCGTAGGGAAAAACTGTTTTTT.